Below, 21 T cell receptor beta chains from the same sample are listed, as sequenced in a study of shared clonotypes between healthy human individuals. Clones were sequenced by immunoSEQ multiplex PCR, and TCRdb holds only the in-frame ones, with some missing. Here the sample spans around 2,000,000 clones, over 85% being singletons. In the naive CD8 group, cells lacked CD45RO and were positively selected for CCR7, so terminally differentiated effector memory CD45RA+ cells were left out. Sequenced: naive CD8+ T cells sorted from blood. All receptors derive from a man between 18 and 29 years old in good health.

This rearrangement joins TRBV11-2 to TRBJ2-2, with no clear D. This CDR3 is 15 amino acids long. Germline loops: CDR1 SGHAT, CDR2 FQNNGV. V shed 4 bases and J shed 4 bases, with 13 bases lying between them. The CDR3 nucleotides read TGTGCCAGCAGCTCGACTCCAGGAAGCACCGGGGAGCTGTTTTTT. The encoded protein is CASSSTPGSTGELFF.

V gene TRBV4-1 combines with J gene TRBJ1-1; D not resolved. The germline gives CDR1 MGHRA, CDR2 YSYEKL. This CDR3 region has 18 residues. V was pared by 3 bases and J by 5 bases, with 25 bases between. The CDR3: CASSHHHTPLEEGTEAFF. For the CDR3, the DNA is TGCGCCAGCAGCCATCACCACACCCCTTTGGAGGAGGGTACTGAAGCTTTCTTT.

The chain uses TRBV15 and TRBJ2-7; 8 bases fit TRBD1. This CDR3 has 15 amino acids. Germline CDR1 LNHNV, CDR2 YYDKDF (reference sequence). V trimming: 5 bases; J trimming: 3 bases; junction bases outside the gene matches: 9. CDR3 sequence: CATSGGTGDLYEQYF. CDR3 nucleotides: TGTGCCACCAGCGGAGGGACAGGCGACCTCTACGAGCAGTACTTC.

This clone was counted ten times or more. The same CDR3 can be traced to other DNA sequences in this sample. The chain has TRBV5-6 and TRBJ2-2; TRBD1 might be the D (5 bases). Trimming removed 1 base at V and 1 base at J, with 5 bases between. This CDR3 has 14 amino acids. Germline values: CDR1 SGHDT, CDR2 YYEEEE. The CDR3 DNA reads TGTGCCAGCAGCTTGCAGGGGAACACCGGGGAGCTGTTTTTT. This translates into CASSLQGNTGELFF.

Only one count was recorded for this clone. The genes are TRBV5-1 and TRBJ1-5, with D hard to call. The ends were cut back, 0 bases at V and 1 base at J, with 8 bases in the middle. The V gene's germline CDR1 is SGHRS and CDR2 YFSETQ. CDR3 length: 15 amino acids. CDR3 amino acids: CASSLGPSSNQPQHF. CDR3 nucleotide sequence: TGCGCCAGCAGCTTGGGTCCTTCGAGCAATCAGCCCCAGCATTTT. Full variable domain (remainder filled in from reference TRBV5-1 and TRBJ1-5): KAGVTQTPRYLIKTRGQQVTLSCSPISGHRSVSWYQQTPGQGLQFLFEYFSETQRNKGNFPGRFSGRQFSNSRSEMNVSTLELGDSALYLCASSLGPSSNQPQHFGDGTRLSIL.

The chain couples TRBV10-3 to TRBJ1-2; tentative D call: TRBD1 (5 bases). Trimming took 5 bases from V and 2 from J, leaving 12 bases between them. The CDR3 length is 14 residues. Germline V gene data show CDR1 as ENHRY and CDR2 as SYGVKD. The CDR3 bases are TGTGCCATCAGTTACCCGGGACTGAACTATGGCTACACCTTC. Translating it yields CAISYPGLNYGYTF.

The chain is built from TRBV7-9 and TRBJ2-1; the D is unclear. V lost 8 bases and J 2 bases, leaving 10 bases between the germline ends. Germline lookup yields CDR1 SEHNR and CDR2 FQNEAQ (reference sequence). This CDR3 comprises 13 residues. The CDR3 nucleotides are TGTGCCAGCGCTGATGTGACCTACAATGAGCAGTTCTTC. Translated: CASADVTYNEQFF.

The chain combines TRBV6-1 with TRBJ2-1, with 7 bases lining up with TRBD1. Germline V CDR1 and CDR2: MNHNS, SASEGT. V shed 6 bases and J 10 bases; nucleotides not matched to a gene: 15. This CDR3 has 15 residues. The CDR3 sequence: CASSDPGTVEGEQFF. CDR3 coding DNA: TGTGCCAGCAGCGATCCCGGGACAGTGGAAGGAGAGCAGTTCTTC.

The chain links TRBV7-9 to TRBJ2-1; D is perhaps TRBD1 (6 bases). CDR1 and CDR2 from the germline V gene are SEHNR and FQNEAQ (reference sequence). CDR3 length: 15 amino acids. V lost 2 bases to trimming and J lost 4 bases, with 12 bases between them. CDR3 nucleotide sequence: TGTGCCAGCAGCTTAATAGGACAGCTTTACAATGAGCAGTTCTTC. Translated: CASSLIGQLYNEQFF.

This clone was detected only once. The chain uses TRBV7-9 and TRBJ2-7, with TRBD1 matching over 11 bases. This CDR3 is 15 amino acids long. CDR1 and CDR2 from the germline V gene are SEHNR and FQNEAQ (reference sequence). V was pared by 1 base and J by 5 bases, with 4 bases of the junction left unmatched. CDR3: CASSLVGTGGDEQYF. The CDR3 nucleotides read TGTGCCAGCAGCTTAGTTGGGACAGGGGGGGACGAGCAGTACTTC.

The chain combines TRBV2 with TRBJ1-1; unclear D gene. The V gene's germline CDR1 is SNHLY and CDR2 FYNNEI. The V and J ends lost 6 bases and 9 bases respectively, with 14 bases between them. The CDR3 extends over 12 amino acids. In DNA, the CDR3 is TGTGCCAGCAGCGCTGGGGAGGGAAAAGCTTTCTTT. Its translation: CASSAGEGKAFF.

V gene TRBV9 combines with J gene TRBJ2-5, with 7 bases fitting TRBD1. Germline loops: CDR1 SGDLS, CDR2 YYNGEE. V lost 1 base to trimming and J lost 1 base; unmatched junction nucleotides: 4. This CDR3 has 15 amino acids. CDR3 protein: CASSVTGVFQETQYF. The CDR3 region has the DNA TGTGCCAGCAGCGTAACAGGGGTATTCCAAGAGACCCAGTACTTC.

V and J are TRBV5-4 and TRBJ2-3, with D possibly being TRBD1 or TRBD2 (5 bases each). This CDR3 comprises 14 residues. Germline CDR1 is SGHNT and CDR2 is YYREEE (reference sequence). V dropped 1 base and J dropped 4 bases, with 10 bases sitting between them. Here the CDR3 DNA reads TGTGCCAGCAGCTTGATGGGGGTTCCAGATACGCAGTATTTT. This encodes CASSLMGVPDTQYF.

The chain links TRBV15 to TRBJ2-3; TRBD2 matches 13 bases. The J segment lost 4 bases and the V segment lost 1 base, leaving 8 bases of the junction unmatched. Germline assignment: CDR1 LNHNV and CDR2 YYDKDF (reference sequence). This CDR3 is 18 amino acids long. CDR3 in DNA: TGTGCCACCAGCAGAGGGACTAGCGGGAGAGGGTGGGCAGATACGCAGTATTTT. Translating it yields CATSRGTSGRGWADTQYF.

The rearrangement links TRBV9 to TRBJ2-3, with 11 bases fitting TRBD2. Germline CDR1 SGDLS, CDR2 YYNGEE. This CDR3 comprises 18 residues. V gave up 3 bases and J gave up 0 bases; unmatched junction bases: 9. The CDR3 spells CASSAGTSGSPSTDTQYF. In nucleotides, the CDR3 is TGTGCCAGCAGCGCCGGGACTAGCGGAAGCCCTAGCACAGATACGCAGTATTTT.

The CDR3: CASSELPIVTGFQETQYF. The CDR3 DNA reads TGTGCCAGCAGTGAGCTACCCATTGTCACAGGATTCCAAGAGACCCAGTACTTC. V usage is TRBV6-1 and J usage is TRBJ2-5, with a possible D match to TRBD1 (5 bases). This CDR3 has 18 residues. Trimming left V 3 bases short and J 1 base short, with 21 bases between. The germline V gene encodes CDR1 MNHNS and CDR2 SASEGT.

The V gene is TRBV5-4, the J gene TRBJ2-2; D is unclear. The V and J ends lost 3 bases and 4 bases respectively, with 19 bases between them. CDR1 and CDR2 from the germline V gene are SGHNT and YYREEE (reference sequence). The CDR3 is made up of 17 amino acids. DNA of the CDR3: TGTGCCAGCAGCTGGAAGGGTAGGGATTGGGGCACCGGGGAGCTGTTTTTT. Residues: CASSWKGRDWGTGELFF.

The rearrangement uses TRBV4-3 and TRBJ2-3; D remains unclear. The CDR3 runs to 16 residues. Germline V gene sequence: CDR1 LGHNA, CDR2 YSLEER. Trimming pared 4 bases from V and 3 bases from J, leaving 17 bases between. The CDR3 nucleotides read TGCGCCAGCAGCCCCTTGGCCCTTACCGGGACAGATACGCAGTATTTT. Protein sequence: CASSPLALTGTDTQYF.

This clone was detected a few times. The chain is built from TRBV30 and TRBJ2-1; TRBD2 matches 10 bases. After removal of 3 bases from V and 7 bases from J, the junction contained 12 bases not matched to a gene. This CDR3 comprises 16 residues. Germline CDR1 GTSNPN, CDR2 SVGIG (reference sequence). The CDR3 here is CAWRDVAGGSVNEQFF. The CDR3 DNA reads as TGTGCCTGGAGGGATGTAGCGGGGGGTTCCGTGAATGAGCAGTTCTTC.

V and J are TRBV27 and TRBJ2-7; D possibly uses TRBD1 or TRBD2 (5 bases each). CDR3 length equals 14 residues. The V gene lost 6 bases and the J gene lost 3 bases, with 15 bases spanning the gap. Germline CDR1 MNHEY, CDR2 SMNVEV (reference sequence). The CDR3 region is CASRVTGAGYEQYF. Here the CDR3 DNA reads TGTGCCAGCAGAGTCACAGGTGCGGGCTACGAGCAGTACTTC.

Only one count was recorded for this clone. The CDR3, as DNA: TGTGCCAGCAGCCAAGAGGGGTGGGACAATTCACCCCTCCACTTT. Encoded protein: CASSQEGWDNSPLHF. V and J are TRBV4-2 and TRBJ1-6; TRBD1 is a possible D gene (5 bases). The V gene lost 0 bases and the J gene lost 7 bases, with 10 bases spanning the gap. In germline, CDR1 is LGHNA, CDR2 YNFKEQ. CDR3 length: 15 residues.